This T cell receptor (beta chain) appears in the sequencing data of a study of identical twins. The study's findings and limits: Twin sharing of out-of-frame TCR alpha was underestimated by models in monozygotic pairs. Clonotypes of the beta chain that were abundant in cord blood carried fewer insertions (memory repertoires showed none).

There are 13 residues in the CDR3. CDR1 SGHVS and CDR2 FQNEAQ come from the germline V gene. Trimming stripped 4 bases from V and 10 bases from J, with 13 bases between. A remark on this clonotype: Its antigen is not known.

A universal primer binding site was introduced by template switching. The final cDNA contained unique molecular identifiers. TCRdb re-derived calls from the 5' RACE reads in MiXCR, one entry per CDR3 protein. The repertoire holds around 960,000 distinct CDR3 sequences, with roughly an eighth as singletons. The same sample was also studied in work on yellow fever vaccine responses in identical twins. That source adds: Twins reportedly appeared to share part of their vaccine T cell response while keeping part individual.

The V call is TRBV7-8, the J call TRBJ1-4; D perhaps matches TRBD1 (5 bases). The sequence derives from a woman aged 18-29 years in good health. Sequenced: PBMCs. The DNA of the CDR3 is TGTGCCAGCAGCTCGCTAGACAGAGTAAAACTGTTTTTT. It specifies CASSSLDRVKLFF.